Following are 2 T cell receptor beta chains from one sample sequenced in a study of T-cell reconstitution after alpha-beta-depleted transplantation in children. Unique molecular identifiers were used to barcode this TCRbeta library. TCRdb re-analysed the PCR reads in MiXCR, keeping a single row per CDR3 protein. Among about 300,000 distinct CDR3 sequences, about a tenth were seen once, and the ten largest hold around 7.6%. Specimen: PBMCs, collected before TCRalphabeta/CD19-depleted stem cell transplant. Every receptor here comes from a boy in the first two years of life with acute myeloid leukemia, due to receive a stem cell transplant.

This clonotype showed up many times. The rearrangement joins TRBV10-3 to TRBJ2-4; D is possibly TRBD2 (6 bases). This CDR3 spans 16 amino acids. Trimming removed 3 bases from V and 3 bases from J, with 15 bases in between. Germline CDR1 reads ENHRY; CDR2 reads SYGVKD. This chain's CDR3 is CAISEGRRGYKNIQYF. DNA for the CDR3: TGTGCCATCAGTGAAGGCAGGAGGGGCTACAAAAACATTCAGTACTTC.

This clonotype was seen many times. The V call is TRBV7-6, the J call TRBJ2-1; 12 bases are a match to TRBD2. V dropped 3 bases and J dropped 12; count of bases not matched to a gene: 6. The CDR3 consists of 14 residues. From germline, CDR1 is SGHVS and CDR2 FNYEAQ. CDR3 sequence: CASSFRLAGGGQFF. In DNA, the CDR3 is TGTGCCAGCAGCTTCCGTCTAGCGGGAGGGGGGCAGTTCTTC.